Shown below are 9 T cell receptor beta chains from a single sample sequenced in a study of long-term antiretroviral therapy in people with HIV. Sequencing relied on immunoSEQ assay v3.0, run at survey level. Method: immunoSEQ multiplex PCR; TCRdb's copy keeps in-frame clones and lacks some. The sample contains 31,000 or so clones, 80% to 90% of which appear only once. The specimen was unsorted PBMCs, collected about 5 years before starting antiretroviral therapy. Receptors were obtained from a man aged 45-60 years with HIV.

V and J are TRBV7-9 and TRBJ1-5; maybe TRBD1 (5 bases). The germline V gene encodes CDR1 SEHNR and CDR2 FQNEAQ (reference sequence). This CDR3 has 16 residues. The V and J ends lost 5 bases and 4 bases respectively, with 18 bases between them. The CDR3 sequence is CASSLHRNRENQPQHF. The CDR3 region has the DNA TGTGCCAGCAGCCTCCACAGGAACCGGGAAAATCAGCCCCAGCATTTT.

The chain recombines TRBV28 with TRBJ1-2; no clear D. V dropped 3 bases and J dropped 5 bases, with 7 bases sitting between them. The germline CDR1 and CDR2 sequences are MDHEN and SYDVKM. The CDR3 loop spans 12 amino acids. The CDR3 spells CASSLYPYGYTF. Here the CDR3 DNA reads TGTGCCAGCAGTTTGTACCCTTATGGCTACACCTTC.

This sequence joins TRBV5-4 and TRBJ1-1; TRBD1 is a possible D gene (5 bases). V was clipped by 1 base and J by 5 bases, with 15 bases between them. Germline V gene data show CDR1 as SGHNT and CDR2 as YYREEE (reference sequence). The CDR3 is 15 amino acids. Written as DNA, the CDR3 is TGTGCCAGCAGCTTGTATAAGGGGTTATGGACTGAAGCTTTCTTT. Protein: CASSLYKGLWTEAFF.

The CDR3: CASSSPGQGVGDEQYF. The CDR3 DNA reads as TGTGCCAGCAGTTCCCCGGGACAGGGGGTCGGGGACGAGCAGTACTTC. The genes are TRBV28 and TRBJ2-7; 11 bases match TRBD1. Germline V gene data show CDR1 as MDHEN and CDR2 as SYDVKM. The J segment lost 5 bases and the V segment lost 4 bases, leaving 10 bases of the junction unmatched. There are 16 residues in the CDR3.

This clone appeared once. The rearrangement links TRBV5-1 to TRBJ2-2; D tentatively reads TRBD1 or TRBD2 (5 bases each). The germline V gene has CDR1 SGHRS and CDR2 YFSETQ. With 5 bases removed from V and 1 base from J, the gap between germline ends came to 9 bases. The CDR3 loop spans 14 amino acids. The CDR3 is CASRGTLNTGELFF. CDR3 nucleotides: TGCGCCAGCAGGGGGACCCTGAACACCGGGGAGCTGTTTTTT.

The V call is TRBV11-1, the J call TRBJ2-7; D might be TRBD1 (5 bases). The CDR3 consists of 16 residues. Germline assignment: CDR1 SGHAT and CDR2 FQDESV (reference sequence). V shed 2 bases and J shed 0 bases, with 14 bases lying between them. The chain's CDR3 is CASSLPPGQSSYEQYF. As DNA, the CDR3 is TGTGCCAGCAGCTTACCCCCCGGACAAAGCTCCTACGAGCAGTACTTC.

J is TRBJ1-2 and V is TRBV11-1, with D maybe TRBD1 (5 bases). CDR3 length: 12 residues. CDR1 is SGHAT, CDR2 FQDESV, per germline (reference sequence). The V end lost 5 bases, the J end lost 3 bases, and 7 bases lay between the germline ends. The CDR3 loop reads CASSQGDYGYTF. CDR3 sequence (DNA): TGTGCCAGCAGCCAGGGAGACTATGGCTACACCTTC.

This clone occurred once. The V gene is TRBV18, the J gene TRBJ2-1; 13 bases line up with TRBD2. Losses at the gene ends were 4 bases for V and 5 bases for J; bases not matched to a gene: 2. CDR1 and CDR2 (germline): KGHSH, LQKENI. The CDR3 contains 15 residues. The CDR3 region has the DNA TGTGCCAGCTCACGAGGACTAGCGGGAGACAATGAGCAGTTCTTC. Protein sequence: CASSRGLAGDNEQFF.

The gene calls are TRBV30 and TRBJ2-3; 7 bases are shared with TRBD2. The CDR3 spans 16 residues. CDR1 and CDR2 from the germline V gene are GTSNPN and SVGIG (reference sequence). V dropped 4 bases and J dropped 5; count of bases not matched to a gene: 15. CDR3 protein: CAWIPTLSGALDTQYF. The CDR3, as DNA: TGTGCCTGGATTCCCACTCTCAGCGGGGCATTAGATACGCAGTATTTT.